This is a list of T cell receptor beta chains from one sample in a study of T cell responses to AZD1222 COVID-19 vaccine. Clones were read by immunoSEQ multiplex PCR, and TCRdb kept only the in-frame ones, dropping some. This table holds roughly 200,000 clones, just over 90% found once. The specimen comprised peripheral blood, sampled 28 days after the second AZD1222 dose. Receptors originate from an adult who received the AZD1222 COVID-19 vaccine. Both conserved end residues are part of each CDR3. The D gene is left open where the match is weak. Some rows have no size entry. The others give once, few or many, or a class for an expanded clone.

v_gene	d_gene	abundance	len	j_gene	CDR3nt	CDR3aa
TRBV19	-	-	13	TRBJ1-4	TGTGCCAGTAGTCCTCCCCTCAATGAAAAACTGTTTTTT	CASSPPLNEKLFF
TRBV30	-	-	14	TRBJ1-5	TGTGCCTGGACCGGGGTGGGGATCAATCAGCCCCAGCATTTT	CAWTGVGINQPQHF
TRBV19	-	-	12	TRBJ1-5	TGTGCCAGTAGTGTCCAGGGCCAGCCCCAGCATTTT	CASSVQGQPQHF
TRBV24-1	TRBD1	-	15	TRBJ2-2	TGTGCCACCAGTGGGACAGGGGAACGGTCCGGGGAGCTGTTTTTT	CATSGTGERSGELFF
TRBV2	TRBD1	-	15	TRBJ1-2	TGTGCCAGCAGGCCCGAAAAGGGACAGTTCTATGGCTACACCTTC	CASRPEKGQFYGYTF
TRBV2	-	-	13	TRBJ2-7	TGTGCCAGCAGTGGTGAGTTAAACTACGAGCAGTACTTC	CASSGELNYEQYF
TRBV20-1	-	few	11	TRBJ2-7	TGCAGTGCTAGTTTGCTCCCGAAGCAGTACTTC	CSASLLPKQYF
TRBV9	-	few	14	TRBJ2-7	TGTGCCAGCAGCGTAGGTTCCCAAACCACCGAGCAGTACTTC	CASSVGSQTTEQYF
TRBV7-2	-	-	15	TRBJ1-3	TGTGCCAGCAGCTTCTCTCGACAAGGTGGAAACACCATATATTTT	CASSFSRQGGNTIYF
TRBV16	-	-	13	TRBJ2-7	TGTGCCAGTAGGACACCAGGATCCTACGAGCAGTACTTC	CASRTPGSYEQYF
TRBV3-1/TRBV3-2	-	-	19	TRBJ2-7	TGTGCCAGCAGCCAAGAAGTGGGCCGGGCCCTTATTGTTAGTGACGAGCAGTACTTC	CASSQEVGRALIVSDEQYF
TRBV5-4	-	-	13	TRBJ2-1	TGTGCCAGCAGCTTGTACCGGGGGCCTGAGCAGTTCTTC	CASSLYRGPEQFF
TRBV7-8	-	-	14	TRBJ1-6	TGTGCCAGCAGCTTCCGGGGGGCGAATTCACCCCTCCACTTT	CASSFRGANSPLHF
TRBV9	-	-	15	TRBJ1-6	TGTGCCAGCAGCGTCGGGAGCTCCTATAATTCACCCCTCCACTTT	CASSVGSSYNSPLHF
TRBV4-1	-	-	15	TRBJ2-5	TGCGCCAGCAGCCAGCCCCGGGACCTCCAAGAGACCCAGTACTTC	CASSQPRDLQETQYF
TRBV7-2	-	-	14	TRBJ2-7	TGTGCCAGCAGCTTAGGCGGTAGTACCTACGAGCAGTACTTC	CASSLGGSTYEQYF
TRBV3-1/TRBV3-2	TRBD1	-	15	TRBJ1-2	TGTGCCAGCAGCCAAGATAGACAGGGTAACTATGGCTACACCTTC	CASSQDRQGNYGYTF
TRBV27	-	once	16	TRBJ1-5	TGTGCCAGCAGTTTAACGGGGGGCTATAGCAATCAGCCCCAGCATTTT	CASSLTGGYSNQPQHF
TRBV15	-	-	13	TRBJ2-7	TGTGCCACCAGCAGAGATGTCGGAAACGAGCAGTACTTC	CATSRDVGNEQYF
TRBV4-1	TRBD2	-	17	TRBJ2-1	TGCGCCAGCAGCCAGGGGACTAGCGGGAGAGGCTACAATGAGCAGTTCTTC	CASSQGTSGRGYNEQFF
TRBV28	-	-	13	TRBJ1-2	TGTGCCAGCAGTTTAAATCAGAGGGATGGCTACACCTTC	CASSLNQRDGYTF
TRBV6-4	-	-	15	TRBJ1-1	TGTGCCAGCAGTGACTCGGACTTGGGGCTGGGTGAAGCTTTCTTT	CASSDSDLGLGEAFF
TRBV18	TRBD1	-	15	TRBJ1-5	TGTGCCAGCTCATGGACAGGGACTAGCAATCAGCCCCAGCATTTT	CASSWTGTSNQPQHF
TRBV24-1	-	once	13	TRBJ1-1	TGTGCCACCAGATCTTCGGGTAGTACTGAAGCTTTCTTT	CATRSSGSTEAFF
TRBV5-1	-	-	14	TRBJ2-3	TGCGCCAGCAGAACAAGCGGTAGCACAGATACGCAGTATTTT	CASRTSGSTDTQYF
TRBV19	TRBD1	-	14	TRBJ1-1	TGTGCCAGTAGGGACAGGGCTGGGAACACTGAAGCTTTCTTT	CASRDRAGNTEAFF